The 23 T cell receptor beta chains below all came from one sample that was sequenced in a study of T-cell reconstitution after alpha-beta-depleted transplantation in children. Unique molecular identifiers tagged the TCRbeta library. TCRdb re-called the PCR reads with MiXCR, one entry per CDR3 protein. Of about 400,000 distinct CDR3 sequences listed, roughly 22% are singletons. This specimen was PBMCs from the stem cell graft donor, taken from the stem cell graft. The source is a human donor who donated a stem cell graft to a child with acute myeloid leukemia.

For the CDR3, the DNA is TGCGCCAGCAGCTTGTGGGGGGGTCAAGACTACAATGAGCAGTTCTTC. This codes for CASSLWGGQDYNEQFF. The chain couples TRBV5-1 to TRBJ2-1; TRBD2 agrees at 7 bases. Germline V gene data show CDR1 as SGHRS and CDR2 as YFSETQ. The CDR3 extends over 16 amino acids. V was clipped by 1 base and J by 3 bases; unmatched bases: 7. Together with reference TRBV5-1 and TRBJ2-1, the CDR3 gives the full variable domain: KAGVTQTPRYLIKTRGQQVTLSCSPISGHRSVSWYQQTPGQGLQFLFEYFSETQRNKGNFPGRFSGRQFSNSRSEMNVSTLELGDSALYLCASSLWGGQDYNEQFFGPGTRLTVL.

A few counts support this clonotype. The chain has TRBV27 and TRBJ2-5, with D possibly being TRBD1 or TRBD2 (5 bases each). Deletions cut 3 bases from V and 4 bases from J, with 9 bases between. In germline, CDR1 is MNHEY, CDR2 SMNVEV (reference sequence). The CDR3 runs 13 residues. CDR3 DNA sequence: TGTGCCAGCAGTTTTTCGGGGCCAGAGACCCAGTACTTC. Translated: CASSFSGPETQYF.

About this clonotype itself: This sequence may be a read error, since a much larger clone differs from it by one base. In this CDR3 the conserved last residue, phenylalanine or tryptophan, is missing, so a read error is likely. The genes are TRBV20-1 and TRBJ2-5, with no clear D. This CDR3 is 14 amino acids long. Per the germline V gene, CDR1 is DFQATT and CDR2 is SNEGSKA (reference sequence). The ends were cut back, 2 bases at V and 2 bases at J, with 12 bases in the middle. The CDR3: CSARQTADQETQYY. As DNA, the CDR3 is TGCAGTGCTAGACAGACGGCCGATCAAGAGACCCAGTACTAC.

The sample holds a few counts of this clonotype. The chain is built from TRBV20-1 and TRBJ2-3, with 7 positions matching TRBD1. In germline, CDR1 is DFQATT, CDR2 SNEGSKA (reference sequence). The CDR3 has 16 amino acids. The V gene end was trimmed by 5 bases and the J gene end by 3 bases; junction bases not matched to a gene: 14. CDR3 coding DNA: TGCAGTGCTCCCGCTACAGGGGCGAGATGGACAGATACGCAGTATTTT. The encoded protein is CSAPATGARWTDTQYF.

This clonotype turned up a few times. CDR3 sequence reads: CASSLAGQGVNTEAFF. The DNA of the CDR3 is TGTGCCAGCAGCTTAGCCGGGCAGGGAGTTAACACTGAAGCTTTCTTT. The chain uses TRBV7-8 and TRBJ1-1; TRBD1 is a possible D gene (5 bases). The CDR3 covers 16 residues. Germline CDR1 is SGHVS and CDR2 is FQNEAQ. V lost 0 bases and J 2 bases, leaving 13 bases between the germline ends.

The sample holds a few counts of this clonotype. J is TRBJ1-1 and V is TRBV6-1; weak D call: TRBD1 (6 bases). V lost 5 bases and J lost 4, with 17 bases in between. Germline-derived CDR1 and CDR2 are MNHNS and SASEGT. CDR3 length equals 15 residues. The CDR3 nucleotides read TGTGCCAGCAGTCTGGGGGGCTCGTCAAGCACTGAAGCTTTCTTT. It is translated as CASSLGGSSSTEAFF.

This clonotype was observed at least ten times. V gene TRBV27 combines with J gene TRBJ2-1, with 9 nucleotides matching TRBD1. J gave up 6 bases and V 5 bases, and 8 bases lay outside the gene matches. Germline CDR1 is MNHEY and CDR2 is SMNVEV (reference sequence). This CDR3 is 15 amino acids long. CDR3 nucleotides: TGTGCCAGCAGTAACCGGGACAGGGAGGCCAATGAGCAGTTCTTC. Protein product: CASSNRDREANEQFF.

The table lists this clonotype with many counts. The gene calls are TRBV2 and TRBJ2-3; 9 nucleotides align to TRBD2. The CDR3 has 17 amino acids. Germline V gives CDR1 SNHLY, CDR2 FYNNEI. The ends lost 6 bases at V and 2 bases at J; junction bases unmatched: 12. This CDR3 is CASRHSGRSYTTDTQYF. DNA of the CDR3: TGTGCCAGCAGGCATAGCGGGAGAAGTTACACCACAGATACGCAGTATTTT.

This chain joins TRBV20-1 and TRBJ2-5; D possibly corresponds to TRBD2 (6 bases). CDR1 is DFQATT, CDR2 SNEGSKA, per germline (reference sequence). The CDR3 extends over 17 amino acids. V lost 5 bases and J lost 1, with 23 bases in between. This chain's CDR3 is CSADISTGRLGQETQYF. CDR3 bases: TGCAGTGCTGATATCTCGACGGGGAGGTTGGGCCAAGAGACCCAGTACTTC.

This clonotype was recorded many times. The chain has TRBV29-1 and TRBJ2-1; D perhaps matches TRBD2 (5 bases). The CDR3 has 11 amino acids. Deletions cut 4 bases from V and 7 bases from J, with 8 bases between. Germline CDR1 is SQVTM and CDR2 is ANQGSEA. In nucleotides, the CDR3 is TGCAGCGTTGTAGGCGGGAATGAGCAGTTCTTC. Translated, it gives CSVVGGNEQFF.

This clonotype has more than one count but fewer than ten. The chain is built from TRBV25-1 and TRBJ2-7; 7 bases fit TRBD2. This CDR3 contains 17 residues. CDR1 MGHDK and CDR2 SYGVNS come from the germline V gene. Trimming removed 1 base from V and 1 base from J; junction bases left unmatched: 10. The CDR3, as DNA: TGTGCCAGCAGTGAATCTCGGGGGGAGGGCGCATCCTACGAGCAGTACTTC. The encoded protein is CASSESRGEGASYEQYF.

In its sample, this clonotype was seen a few times. The chain uses TRBV10-2 and TRBJ1-1, with D possibly being TRBD1 (6 bases). This CDR3 comprises 13 residues. Germline V lookup: CDR1 WSHSY, CDR2 SAAADI. The germline V and J ends were trimmed by 7 bases and 1 base, with 10 bases remaining between them. The CDR3 here is CASTRDKNTEAFF. The DNA of the CDR3 is TGCGCCAGCACCAGGGACAAGAACACTGAAGCTTTCTTT.

This clonotype was counted ten times or more. The chain carries TRBV12-3 or TRBV12-4 and TRBJ1-5, with no clear D. The CDR3 consists of 16 residues. Trimming cost V 7 bases and J 0 bases, with 16 bases left between them. DNA for the CDR3: TGTGCCAGCACCGGGTCCTATGCTTCTAGCAATCAGCCCCAGCATTTT. This gives the protein CASTGSYASSNQPQHF.

The rearrangement uses TRBV5-1 and TRBJ2-1, with 8 bases matching TRBD1. The CDR3 consists of 16 residues. Germline V gene sequence: CDR1 SGHRS, CDR2 YFSETQ. The junction had 10 bases not matched to a gene; V was cut back by 4 bases and J by 4 bases. CDR3 in DNA: TGCGCCAGCAGCGACCGACAGGGGACGCATTACAATGAGCAGTTCTTC. It is translated as CASSDRQGTHYNEQFF. Using reference TRBV5-1 and TRBJ2-1 for the parts outside the CDR3, the full variable domain is KAGVTQTPRYLIKTRGQQVTLSCSPISGHRSVSWYQQTPGQGLQFLFEYFSETQRNKGNFPGRFSGRQFSNSRSEMNVSTLELGDSALYLCASSDRQGTHYNEQFFGPGTRLTVL.

V gene TRBV4-1 combines with J gene TRBJ2-1; TRBD2 agrees at 8 bases. Trimming removed 5 bases from V and 2 bases from J; junction bases left unmatched: 8. The CDR3 contains 16 residues. Germline V CDR1 and CDR2: MGHRA, YSYEKL. The DNA for the CDR3 is TGCGCCAGCAGCGCGCCGGGACTAGGGACCTACAATGAGCAGTTCTTC. It encodes CASSAPGLGTYNEQFF.

This clonotype came up once. The chain carries TRBV28 and TRBJ2-7; D gene uncertain. Germline-derived CDR1 and CDR2 are MDHEN and SYDVKM. V lost 6 bases, J lost 5 bases, and 8 bases lay in between. The CDR3 has 11 amino acids. The CDR3: CASSHKDEQYF. The CDR3 bases are TGTGCCAGCAGCCATAAGGACGAGCAGTACTTC.

This rearrangement joins TRBV7-9 to TRBJ2-2; a weak D match, TRBD1 (6 bases). CDR3 length: 14 residues. CDR1 and CDR2 (germline): SEHNR, FQNEAQ (reference sequence). V was trimmed by 5 bases and J by 6 bases, leaving 13 bases between them. CDR3 sequence: CASSVTGLPGELFF. In DNA form, the CDR3 reads TGTGCCAGCAGCGTTACAGGGCTACCCGGGGAGCTGTTTTTT.

This chain links TRBV21-1 with TRBJ2-1; TRBD2 was called by the table and not checked on the DNA. TRBV21-1 is given as a pseudogene. CDR3 length: 19 amino acids. CDR3 sequence (DNA): TGTGCCAGCAGCAAAGATCCCCAAAATTCCATGACTAGCATTAAAGAGCAGTTCTTC. Protein: CASSKDPQNSMTSIKEQFF.

V is TRBV10-3 and J is TRBJ2-3; TRBD2 agrees at 12 bases. With V trimmed by 8 bases and J by 6 bases, 6 bases remained unmatched. Germline CDR1 is ENHRY and CDR2 is SYGVKD. CDR3 size: 14 residues. This CDR3 reads CAIQGTSGPDTQYF. CDR3 coding DNA: TGTGCCATCCAGGGGACTAGCGGGCCGGATACGCAGTATTTT.

The chain uses TRBV5-1 and TRBJ1-4; D call uncertain. The ends were cut back, 0 bases at V and 3 bases at J, with 12 bases in the middle. This CDR3 has 16 amino acids. Germline V gene lookup returns CDR1 SGHRS and CDR2 YFSETQ. The CDR3 sequence: CASSLGQLAANEKLFF. Written as DNA, the CDR3 is TGCGCCAGCAGCTTGGGGCAGCTCGCGGCTAATGAAAAACTGTTTTTT.

This clonotype was detected only once. The chain combines TRBV7-6 with TRBJ1-2; the D gene is possibly TRBD1 (5 bases). The CDR3 consists of 12 residues. V was trimmed by 5 bases and J by 13 bases, leaving 17 bases between them. Germline V gives CDR1 SGHVS, CDR2 FNYEAQ. CDR3 protein: CASSPGLESFTF. In DNA form, the CDR3 reads TGTGCCAGCAGCCCGGGACTTGAGTCCTTCACCTTC.

The rearrangement joins TRBV4-1 to TRBJ2-3; 9 bases are shared with TRBD1. CDR3 length: 19 amino acids. In germline, CDR1 is MGHRA, CDR2 YSYEKL. Germline trimming cut 3 bases from V and 0 bases from J; bases unmatched to any gene: 13. CDR3 sequence (DNA): TGCGCCAGCAGCCAGGCGTTCAGCGGGGACAGGGCAAGCACAGATACGCAGTATTTT. Translating gives CASSQAFSGDRASTDTQYF.

The chain combines TRBV15 with TRBJ2-7; tentative D call: TRBD1 (5 bases). The CDR3 covers 14 residues. Germline-derived CDR1 and CDR2 are LNHNV and YYDKDF (reference sequence). V was pared by 1 base and J by 0 bases, with 7 bases between. CDR3 amino acids: CATSRGTNSYEQYF. The CDR3 DNA is TGTGCCACCAGCAGAGGGACAAACTCCTACGAGCAGTACTTC. Based on the CDR3 plus reference TRBV15 and TRBJ2-7, the full variable domain is DAMVIQNPRYQVTQFGKPVTLSCSQTLNHNVMYWYQQKSSQAPKLLFHYYDKDFNNEADTPDNFQSRRPNTSFCFLDIRSPGLGDTAMYLCATSRGTNSYEQYFGPGTRLTVT.